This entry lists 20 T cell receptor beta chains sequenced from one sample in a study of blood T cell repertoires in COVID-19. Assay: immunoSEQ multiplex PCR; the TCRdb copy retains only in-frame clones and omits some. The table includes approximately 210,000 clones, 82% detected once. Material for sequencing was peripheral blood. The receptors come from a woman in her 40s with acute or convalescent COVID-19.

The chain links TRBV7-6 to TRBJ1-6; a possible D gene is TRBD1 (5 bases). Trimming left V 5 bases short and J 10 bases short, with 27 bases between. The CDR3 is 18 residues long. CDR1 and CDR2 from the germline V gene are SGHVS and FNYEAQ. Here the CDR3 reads CASSPNEEAGMGYSPLHF. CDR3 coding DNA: TGTGCCAGCAGCCCGAACGAAGAGGCAGGGATGGGTTACTCACCCCTCCACTTT.

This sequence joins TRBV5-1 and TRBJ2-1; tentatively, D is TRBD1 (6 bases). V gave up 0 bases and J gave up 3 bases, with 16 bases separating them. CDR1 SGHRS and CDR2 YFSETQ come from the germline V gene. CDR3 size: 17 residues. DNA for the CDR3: TGCGCCAGCAGCTTGGCTGCGGCAGGGGCTTTCTACAATGAGCAGTTCTTC. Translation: CASSLAAAGAFYNEQFF.

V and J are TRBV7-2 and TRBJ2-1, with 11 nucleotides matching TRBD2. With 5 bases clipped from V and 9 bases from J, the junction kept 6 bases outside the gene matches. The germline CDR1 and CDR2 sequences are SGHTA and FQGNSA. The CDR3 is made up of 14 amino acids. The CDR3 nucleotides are TGTGCCAGCAGCCCCGGGACTAGCGGCGGTGAGCAGTTCTTC. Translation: CASSPGTSGGEQFF.

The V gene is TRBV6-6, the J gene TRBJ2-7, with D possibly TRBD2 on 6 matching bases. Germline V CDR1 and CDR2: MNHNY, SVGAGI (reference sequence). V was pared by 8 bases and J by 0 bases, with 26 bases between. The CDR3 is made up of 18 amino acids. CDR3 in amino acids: CASGHRSRWEDDSYEQYF. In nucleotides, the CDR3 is TGTGCCAGCGGTCACAGGTCCCGATGGGAGGATGACTCCTACGAGCAGTACTTC.

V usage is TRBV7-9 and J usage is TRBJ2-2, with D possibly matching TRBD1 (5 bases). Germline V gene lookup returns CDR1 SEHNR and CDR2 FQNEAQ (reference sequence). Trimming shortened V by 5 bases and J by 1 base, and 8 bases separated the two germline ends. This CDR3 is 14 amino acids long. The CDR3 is CASSPTGNTGELFF. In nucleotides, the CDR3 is TGTGCCAGCAGCCCTACAGGGAACACCGGGGAGCTGTTTTTT.

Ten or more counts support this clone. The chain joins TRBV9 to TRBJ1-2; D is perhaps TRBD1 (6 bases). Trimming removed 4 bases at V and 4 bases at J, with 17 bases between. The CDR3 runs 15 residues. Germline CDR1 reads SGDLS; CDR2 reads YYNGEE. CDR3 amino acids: CASSPTGSSVYGYTF. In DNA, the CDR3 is TGTGCCAGCAGCCCTACAGGGTCCTCGGTCTATGGCTACACCTTC.

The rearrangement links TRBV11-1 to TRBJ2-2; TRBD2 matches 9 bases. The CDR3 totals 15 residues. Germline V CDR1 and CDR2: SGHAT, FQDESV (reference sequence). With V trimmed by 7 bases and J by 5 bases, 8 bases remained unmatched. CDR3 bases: TGTGCCAGCACCACCTGGAGCGGGGGGACCGGGGAGCTGTTTTTT. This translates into CASTTWSGGTGELFF.

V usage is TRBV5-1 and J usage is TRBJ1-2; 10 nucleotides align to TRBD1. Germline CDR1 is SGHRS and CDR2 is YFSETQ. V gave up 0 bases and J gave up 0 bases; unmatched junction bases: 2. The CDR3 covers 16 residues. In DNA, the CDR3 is TGCGCCAGCAGCTTGGGGACAGGGGGATCTAACTATGGCTACACCTTC. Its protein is CASSLGTGGSNYGYTF.

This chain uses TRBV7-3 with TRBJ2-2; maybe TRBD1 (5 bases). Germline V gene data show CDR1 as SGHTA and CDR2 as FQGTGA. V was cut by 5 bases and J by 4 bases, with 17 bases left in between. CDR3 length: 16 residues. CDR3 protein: CASSLRAGIGTGELFF. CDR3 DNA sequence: TGTGCCAGCAGCCTTCGGGCAGGGATTGGCACCGGGGAGCTGTTTTTT.

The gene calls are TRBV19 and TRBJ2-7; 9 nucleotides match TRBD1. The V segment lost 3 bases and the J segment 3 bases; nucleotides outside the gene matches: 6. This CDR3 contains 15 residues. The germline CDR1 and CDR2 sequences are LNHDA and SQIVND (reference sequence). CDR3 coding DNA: TGTGCCAGTAGTATCCTGGGACAGGGATACTACGAGCAGTACTTC. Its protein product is CASSILGQGYYEQYF.

CDR3 in DNA: TGTGCTAGTGGTTTGGCCCAAGGGATTACCCCGACTATTGAAGCTTTCTTT. Residues: CASGLAQGITPTIEAFF. The rearrangement uses TRBV12-5 and TRBJ1-1; no clear D gene. Germline V gene data show CDR1 as LGHNT and CDR2 as FRNRAP. V was cut by 1 base and J by 7 bases, with 22 bases left in between. This CDR3 has 17 residues.

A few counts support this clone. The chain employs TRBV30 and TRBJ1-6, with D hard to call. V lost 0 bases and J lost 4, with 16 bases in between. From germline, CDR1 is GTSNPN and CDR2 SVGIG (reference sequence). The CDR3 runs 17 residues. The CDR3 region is CAWSVQLGVPYNSPLHF. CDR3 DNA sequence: TGTGCCTGGAGTGTACAGCTCGGGGTCCCTTATAATTCACCCCTCCACTTT.

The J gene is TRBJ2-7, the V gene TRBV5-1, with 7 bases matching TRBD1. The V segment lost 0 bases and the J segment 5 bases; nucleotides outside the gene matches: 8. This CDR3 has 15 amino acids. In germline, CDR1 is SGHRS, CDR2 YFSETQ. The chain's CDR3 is CASSLVPDRDHEQYF. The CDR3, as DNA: TGCGCCAGCAGCTTGGTCCCCGACAGGGATCACGAGCAGTACTTC.

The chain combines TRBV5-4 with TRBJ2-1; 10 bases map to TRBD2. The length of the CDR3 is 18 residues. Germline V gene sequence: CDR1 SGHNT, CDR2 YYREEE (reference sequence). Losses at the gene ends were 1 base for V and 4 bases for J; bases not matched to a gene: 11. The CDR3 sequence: CASSLLKIAGGIYNEQFF. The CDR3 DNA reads TGTGCCAGCAGCTTGTTGAAGATAGCGGGAGGAATATACAATGAGCAGTTCTTC.

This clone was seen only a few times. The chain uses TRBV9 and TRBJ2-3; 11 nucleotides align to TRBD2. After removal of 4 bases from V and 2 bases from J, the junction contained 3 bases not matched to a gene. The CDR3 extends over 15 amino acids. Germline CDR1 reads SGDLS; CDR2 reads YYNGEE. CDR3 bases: TGTGCCAGCAGCACTAGCGGGGGCCTCACAGATACGCAGTATTTT. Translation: CASSTSGGLTDTQYF.

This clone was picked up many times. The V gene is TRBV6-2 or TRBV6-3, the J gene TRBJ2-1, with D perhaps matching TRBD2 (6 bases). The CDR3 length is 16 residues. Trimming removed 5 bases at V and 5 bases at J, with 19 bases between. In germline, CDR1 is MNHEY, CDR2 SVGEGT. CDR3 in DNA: TGTGCCAGCAGTCCCTCCGTCCTAGCGCCGGACAATGAGCAGTTCTTC. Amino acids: CASSPSVLAPDNEQFF.

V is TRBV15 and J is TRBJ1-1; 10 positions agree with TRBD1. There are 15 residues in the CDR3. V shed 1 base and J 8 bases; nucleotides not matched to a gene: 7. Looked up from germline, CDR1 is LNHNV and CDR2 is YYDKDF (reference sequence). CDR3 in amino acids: CATSRVRTGGTEAFF. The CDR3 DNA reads TGTGCCACCAGCAGAGTGAGGACAGGGGGTACCGAAGCTTTCTTT.

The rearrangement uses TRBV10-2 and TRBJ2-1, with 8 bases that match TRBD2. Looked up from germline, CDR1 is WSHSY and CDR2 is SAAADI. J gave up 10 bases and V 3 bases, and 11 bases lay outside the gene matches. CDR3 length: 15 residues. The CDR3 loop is CASSELAEEGEEQFF. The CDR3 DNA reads TGCGCCAGCAGTGAACTAGCGGAGGAAGGAGAGGAGCAGTTCTTC.

The CDR3 coding sequence is TGTGCCAGCAGTGGGGCTTTGGGGGAGCTGTTTTTT. As protein: CASSGALGELFF. The chain recombines TRBV2 with TRBJ2-2; D not certain. V was trimmed by 4 bases and J by 8 bases, leaving 8 bases between them. The CDR3 has 12 amino acids. CDR1 and CDR2 from the germline V gene are SNHLY and FYNNEI.

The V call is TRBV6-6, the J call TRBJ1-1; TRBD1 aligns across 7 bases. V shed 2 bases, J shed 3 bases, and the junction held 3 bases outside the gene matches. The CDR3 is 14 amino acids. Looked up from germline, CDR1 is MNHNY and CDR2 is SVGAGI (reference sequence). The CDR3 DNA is TGTGCCAGCAGTTACAGGGGGCGGGACACTGAAGCTTTCTTT. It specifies CASSYRGRDTEAFF.